This TCR beta chain is drawn from a study of blood T cell repertoires in COVID-19. Study-wide context: COVID-19 samples, acute and convalescent, were from the United States, Italy and Spain.

The CDR3 covers 14 residues. Deletions cut 7 bases from V and 4 bases from J, with 13 bases between. Germline V CDR1 and CDR2: LNHDA, SQIVND (reference sequence). Original processing notes: Reference gene primer amplification gave estimated nucleated cell counts. TCRdb's table, derived via immunoSEQ multiplex PCR, lists solely in-frame clones and lacks some. V, J and clone size derive from that table, while D and trimming were established from the DNA sequence. The sample consists of more than 300,000 clones, about 88% of them appearing once. The chain combines TRBV19 with TRBJ2-2; D unclear. Specimen: peripheral blood. The source is a woman aged 65 to 85 with COVID-19, enrolled during active disease. The CDR3 here is CASTPTHVTGELFF. For the CDR3, the DNA is TGTGCCAGTACCCCCACACATGTCACCGGGGAGCTGTTTTTT.